These 11 T cell receptor beta chains originate from one sample sequenced in a study of cytomegalovirus exposure and HLA in healthy donors. 60 Vbeta and 13 Jbeta primers were used in PCR. The assay was immunoSEQ multiplex PCR, and TCRdb's table has in-frame clones only and misses some. The data show tens of thousands of clones, 70% to 90% seen once. The specimen was PBMCs. The receptors were sampled from a woman between 18 and 29 years old in good health and CMV-seropositive.

The chain combines TRBV30 with TRBJ1-4, with 9 bases identical to TRBD1. The germline CDR1 and CDR2 sequences are GTSNPN and SVGIG (reference sequence). CDR3 size: 15 residues. V lost 1 base to trimming and J lost 17 bases; unmatched junction nucleotides: 17. CDR3 in DNA: TGTGCCTGGAGTGCAACCCCGGGACAGGGAGGGACCCCTTTTTTT. Translation gives CAWSATPGQGGTPFF.

The V call is TRBV6-1, the J call TRBJ2-7; the D gene is possibly TRBD2 (6 bases). Trimming stripped 7 bases from V and 3 bases from J, with 13 bases between. CDR3 length equals 13 residues. Germline V gene data show CDR1 as MNHNS and CDR2 as SASEGT. CDR3 bases: TGTGCCAGCAAGGAGGGAGTCCTCTACGAGCAGTACTTC. It codes for CASKEGVLYEQYF.

The chain is built from TRBV29-1 and TRBJ2-7; 10 positions agree with TRBD1. The CDR3 consists of 14 residues. Looked up from germline, CDR1 is SQVTM and CDR2 is ANQGSEA. After removal of 7 bases from V and 2 bases from J, the junction contained 8 bases not matched to a gene. Written as DNA, the CDR3 is TGCAGCGCTCAAAGGGGACAGGGGACCTACGAGCAGTACTTC. This encodes CSAQRGQGTYEQYF.

The V call is TRBV7-8, the J call TRBJ1-6; unclear D gene. Per germline, CDR1 SGHVS and CDR2 FQNEAQ. V gave up 5 bases and J gave up 5 bases, with 10 bases separating them. CDR3 length: 14 amino acids. The CDR3: CASSPGPDNSPLHF. The CDR3 coding sequence is TGTGCCAGCAGCCCAGGCCCAGATAATTCACCCCTCCACTTT.

The chain combines TRBV6-6 with TRBJ2-3, with D perhaps TRBD2 (6 bases). CDR1 is MNHNY and CDR2 is SVGAGI in the germline V gene (reference sequence). V lost 2 bases, J lost 2 bases, and 11 bases lay in between. CDR3 length: 15 amino acids. The CDR3 sequence is CASSYREALTDTQYF. The CDR3, as DNA: TGTGCCAGCAGTTACAGGGAGGCGCTCACAGATACGCAGTATTTT.

The chain couples TRBV7-9 to TRBJ2-3; a possible D gene is TRBD1 (6 bases). The germline V gene encodes CDR1 SEHNR and CDR2 FQNEAQ (reference sequence). The CDR3 length is 14 residues. Deletions cut 6 bases from V and 3 bases from J, with 13 bases between. This CDR3 reads CASRLDSSTDTQYF. CDR3 nucleotide sequence: TGTGCCAGCAGGTTGGACAGTAGTACAGATACGCAGTATTTT.

This chain joins TRBV25-1 and TRBJ1-2; 8 nucleotides match TRBD1. The CDR3 is 15 residues long. J lost 7 bases, V lost 6 bases, and 13 bases had no gene match. Germline lookup yields CDR1 MGHDK and CDR2 SYGVNS. As DNA, the CDR3 is TGTGCCAGCAGCCCCAGCGCAGGGGGCGGGGTTGGCTACACCTTC. Its protein product is CASSPSAGGGVGYTF.

This clone was seen more than once but under ten times. The chain is built from TRBV30 and TRBJ2-7; the D is unclear. The CDR3 runs to 12 residues. CDR1 is GTSNPN and CDR2 is SVGIG in the germline V gene (reference sequence). The V gene lost 4 bases and the J gene lost 7 bases, with 14 bases spanning the gap. CDR3 DNA: TGTGCCTGGACCCTAGGTCCCGGGGAGCAGTACTTC. Protein sequence: CAWTLGPGEQYF.

There are many counts of this clone. J is TRBJ1-2 and V is TRBV6-1, with TRBD1 identical over 9 bases. The V and J ends lost 0 bases and 4 bases, in that order; junction bases with no gene match: 6. In germline, CDR1 is MNHNS, CDR2 SASEGT. The CDR3 runs 16 residues. The CDR3 sequence: CASSEAETGGGYGYTF. The CDR3 bases are TGTGCCAGCAGTGAAGCGGAGACAGGGGGTGGCTATGGCTACACCTTC.

The rearrangement links TRBV7-8 to TRBJ2-7; D is possibly TRBD1 (6 bases). Germline CDR1 and CDR2: SGHVS and FQNEAQ. The CDR3 has 16 amino acids. The V end lost 2 bases, the J end lost 0 bases, and 14 bases lay between the germline ends. In DNA form, the CDR3 reads TGTGCCAGCAGCTTAAGGTTTGGGACACCCTCCTACGAGCAGTACTTC. Amino acids: CASSLRFGTPSYEQYF.

The V call is TRBV11-3, the J call TRBJ2-3, with 9 bases aligning to TRBD1. CDR1 and CDR2 (germline): SGHNT, YENEEA. This CDR3 region has 16 residues. V shed 3 bases, J shed 0 bases, and the junction held 4 bases outside the gene matches. The CDR3 nucleotides read TGTGCCAGCAGCTTGGGGGACAGGGTGAGCACAGATACGCAGTATTTT. Translated: CASSLGDRVSTDTQYF.